This TCR beta chain originates from a study of T cells expressing NK-cell markers. Across the study: All TCR beta repertoires analysed originated from sorted CD3+CD56+NKG2C+, CD3+CD56+NKG2C- and CD3+CD56-NKG2C+ T cells. Eight donors were sequenced, of whom seven were HCMV-seropositive, while the remaining one was HCMV-seronegative. Study-level points and caveats: Four donors' CD3+CD56-NKG2C+ cells were dominated by the same clonotypes.

In regard to this clonotype: Its antigen is unidentified.

The CDR3 is 15 amino acids. CDR1 is MDHEN and CDR2 is SYDVKM in the germline V gene. No DNA is given; TCRdb re-called the 5' RACE reads and lists each CDR3 protein once. This table lists fewer than 300,000 distinct CDR3 sequences. Source material: blood T cells: a sorted CD56 or NKG2C T cell subset, CD4+ or CD8+ T cells, or bulk PBMC T cells (not recorded which). This sequence was found in a woman aged 18-70 years in good health. The V gene is TRBV28, the J gene TRBJ2-5; TCRdb proposes TRBD1, but this gene call is untestable without DNA. The CDR3 loop reads CASSRPGQGQETQYF.